A single sample gave rise to the 5 T cell receptor beta chains below, sequenced in a study of T cells in Graves' hyperthyroidism and ophthalmopathy. Amplified regions were TCR beta CDR3 sequences from RNA transcripts. The HTBI primer set was used in a first-round RT-PCR of the TCR CDR3. TCRdb recomputed calls from the multiplex PCR reads with MiXCR, one row per CDR3 protein. Here the sample spans roughly 200,000 distinct CDR3 sequences, approximately 20% being singletons. The source material was blood. The receptor source for this set is a man aged 35 to 55 with Graves' hyperthyroidism.

This clonotype occurred many times. This sequence joins TRBV2 and TRBJ2-7; D unclear. The CDR3 is made up of 13 amino acids. Per the germline V gene, CDR1 is SNHLY and CDR2 is FYNNEI. Trimming removed 4 bases from V and 0 bases from J, with 7 bases in between. For the CDR3, the DNA is TGTGCCAGCAGTGTTAGGAACTCCTACGAGCAGTACTTC. Translation gives CASSVRNSYEQYF.

This clonotype was counted at least ten times. The chain couples TRBV7-3 to TRBJ2-5; 10 bases line up with TRBD1. With 5 bases clipped from V and 5 bases from J, the junction kept 8 bases outside the gene matches. The germline V gene has CDR1 SGHTA and CDR2 FQGTGA. This CDR3 spans 15 amino acids. The CDR3 nucleotides are TGTGCCAGCAGCATGACAGGGGGCGGGTGGGAGACCCAGTACTTC. Translation gives CASSMTGGGWETQYF.

This clonotype was seen at least ten times. The chain uses TRBV29-1 and TRBJ2-5; 12 nucleotides match TRBD1. CDR1 is SQVTM, CDR2 ANQGSEA, per germline. The CDR3 loop spans 16 amino acids. The J segment lost 5 bases and the V segment lost 1 base, leaving 8 bases of the junction unmatched. Here the CDR3 reads CSVEVGRDRGLETQYF. The CDR3 DNA is TGCAGCGTTGAAGTCGGGCGGGACAGGGGGCTCGAGACCCAGTACTTC.

This clonotype was detected a few times. A much more abundant neighbour one base away suggests this may be a read error. This chain uses TRBV12-3 or TRBV12-4 with TRBJ2-7; no reliable D call. V shed 5 bases and J shed 3 bases, with 14 bases lying between them. There are 14 residues in the CDR3. The DNA of the CDR3 is TGTGCCAGCAGTCTCAGCCCCTACTTCTACGAGCAGTACTTC. This gives the protein CASSLSPYFYEQYF.

This clonotype appeared many times. The chain carries TRBV20-1 and TRBJ1-2, with D possibly matching TRBD1 (5 bases). CDR1 and CDR2 (germline): DFQATT, SNEGSKA (reference sequence). The V and J ends lost 3 bases and 7 bases respectively, with 15 bases between them. CDR3 size: 13 residues. The CDR3 nucleotides read TGCAGTGCTAGTCCCCCAGGGTCCAGTGGCTACACCTTC. It codes for CSASPPGSSGYTF.